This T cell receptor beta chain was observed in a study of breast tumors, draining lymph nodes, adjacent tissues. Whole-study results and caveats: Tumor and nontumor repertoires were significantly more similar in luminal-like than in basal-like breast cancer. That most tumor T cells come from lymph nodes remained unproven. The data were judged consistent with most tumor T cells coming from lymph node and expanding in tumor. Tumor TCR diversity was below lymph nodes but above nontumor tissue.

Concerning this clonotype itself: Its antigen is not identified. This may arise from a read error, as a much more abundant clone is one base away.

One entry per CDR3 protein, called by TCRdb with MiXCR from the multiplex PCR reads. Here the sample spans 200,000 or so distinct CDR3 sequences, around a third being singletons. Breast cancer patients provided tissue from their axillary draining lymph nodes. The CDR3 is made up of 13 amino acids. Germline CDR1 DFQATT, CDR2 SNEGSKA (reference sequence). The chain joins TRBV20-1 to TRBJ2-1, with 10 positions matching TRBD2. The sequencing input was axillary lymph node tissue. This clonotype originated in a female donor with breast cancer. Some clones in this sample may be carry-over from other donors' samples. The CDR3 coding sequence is TGCAGTGCTAGGGGACTAGCGAGCAATGCGCAGTTCTTC. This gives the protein CSARGLASNAQFF.